This T cell receptor beta chain was profiled in a study of OX40 agonist ivuxolimab in advanced cancers. Data came from immunoSEQ multiplex PCR; TCRdb stores just in-frame clones and leaves some out. The sample has over 15,000 clones; about two thirds are singletons. Between the trimmed V and J ends, which lost 0 bases and 6 bases, there was a span of 11 bases. The V gene's germline CDR1 is MNHEY and CDR2 SMNVEV (reference sequence). This CDR3 is 14 amino acids long. The sequencing here drew on CD4+ or CD8+ T cells sorted from blood, taken in a trial of the OX40 agonist ivuxolimab. The clonotype comes from an adult with an advanced solid tumor such as melanoma, head and neck, liver or kidney cancer. This rearrangement joins TRBV27 to TRBJ1-2, with a possible D match to TRBD1 (5 bases). This CDR3 is CASSLSSGGDGYTF. In DNA form, the CDR3 reads TGTGCCAGCAGTTTATCGTCCGGGGGGGATGGCTACACCTTC.